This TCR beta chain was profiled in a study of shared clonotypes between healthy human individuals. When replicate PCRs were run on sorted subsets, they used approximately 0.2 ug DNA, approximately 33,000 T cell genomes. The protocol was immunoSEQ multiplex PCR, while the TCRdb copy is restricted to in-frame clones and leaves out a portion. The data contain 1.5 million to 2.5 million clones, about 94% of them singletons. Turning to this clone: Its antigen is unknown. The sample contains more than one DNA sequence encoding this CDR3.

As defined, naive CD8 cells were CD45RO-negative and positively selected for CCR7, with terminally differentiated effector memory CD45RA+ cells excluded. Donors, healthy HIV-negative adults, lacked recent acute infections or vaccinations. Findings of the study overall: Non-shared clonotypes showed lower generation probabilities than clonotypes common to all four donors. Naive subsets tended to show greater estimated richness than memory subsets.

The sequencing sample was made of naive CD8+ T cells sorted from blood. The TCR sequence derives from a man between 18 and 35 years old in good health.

The CDR3 spells CASGWGYEQYF. The CDR3 DNA reads as TGTGCTAGTGGTTGGGGCTACGAGCAGTACTTC. The V call is TRBV12-5, the J call TRBJ2-7; D is uncertain. CDR3 length: 11 amino acids. CDR1 and CDR2 from the germline V gene are LGHNT and FRNRAP. Trimming removed 4 bases at V and 3 bases at J, with 4 bases between.